The source of this TCR beta chain is a study of Graves' ophthalmopathy and Graves' hyperthyroidism. Broader study findings: A model of 13 signatures distinguished ophthalmopathy from stable hyperthyroidism at approximately 89% sensitivity and 81.08% specificity.

Of note for this clonotype: Its matching antigen is unknown.

A follow-up of 18 months without ophthalmopathy meant that hyperthyroidism was stable. Pregnancy or lactation, uncontrolled infections and other autoimmune diseases were grounds for excluding patients. The diagnostic workup employed clinical symptoms, serum thyroxine, TRAb, thyroid ultrasound and orbital computed tomography. Germline values: CDR1 DFQATT, CDR2 SNEGSKA (reference sequence). V lost 6 bases to trimming and J lost 5 bases; unmatched junction nucleotides: 6. This CDR3 comprises 12 residues. The authors amplified TCR beta CDR3 regions from RNA transcripts. First-round RT-PCR used HTBI primers; second-round multiplex PCR followed. TCRdb used MiXCR to reprocess the multiplex PCR reads, holding one entry per CDR3 protein. There are 400,000 or so distinct CDR3 sequences in the sample; 15% to 20% occur only once, and roughly 2.6% lies in the top ten.

Sequencing was performed on peripheral blood. This TCR was recovered from an adult woman with stable Graves' hyperthyroidism. The genes are TRBV20-1 and TRBJ1-1; TRBD1 aligns across 7 bases. This CDR3 is CSAGDRQTEAFF. The CDR3 nucleotides are TGCAGTGCAGGGGACAGACAGACTGAAGCTTTCTTT.